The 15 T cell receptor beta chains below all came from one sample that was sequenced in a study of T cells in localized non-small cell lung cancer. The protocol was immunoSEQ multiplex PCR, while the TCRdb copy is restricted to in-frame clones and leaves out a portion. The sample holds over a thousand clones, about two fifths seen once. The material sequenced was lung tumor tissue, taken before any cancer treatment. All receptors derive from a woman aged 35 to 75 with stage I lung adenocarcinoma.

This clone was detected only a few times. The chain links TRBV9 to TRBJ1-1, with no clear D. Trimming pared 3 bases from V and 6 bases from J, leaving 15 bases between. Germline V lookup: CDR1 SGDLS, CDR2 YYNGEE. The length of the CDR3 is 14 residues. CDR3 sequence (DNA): TGTGCCAGCAGCGGAGTAGTCCCAGGCTCTGAAGCTTTCTTT. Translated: CASSGVVPGSEAFF.

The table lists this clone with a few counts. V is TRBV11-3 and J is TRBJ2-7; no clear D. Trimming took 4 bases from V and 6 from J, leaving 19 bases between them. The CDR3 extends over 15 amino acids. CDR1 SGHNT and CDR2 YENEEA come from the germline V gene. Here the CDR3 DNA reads TGTGCCAGCAGCTCGACGGTGGCGAGGCCCCTCGAGCAGTACTTC. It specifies CASSSTVARPLEQYF.

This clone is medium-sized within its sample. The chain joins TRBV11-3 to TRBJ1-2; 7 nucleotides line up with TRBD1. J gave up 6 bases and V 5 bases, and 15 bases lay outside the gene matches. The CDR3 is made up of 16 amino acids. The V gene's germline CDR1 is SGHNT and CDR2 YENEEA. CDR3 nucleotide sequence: TGTGCCAGCAGCCAAACGGACAGGTTCGTTAATGATGGCTACACCTTC. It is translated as CASSQTDRFVNDGYTF. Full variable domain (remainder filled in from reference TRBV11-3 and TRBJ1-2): EAGVVQSPRYKIIEKKQPVAFWCNPISGHNTLYWYLQNLGQGPELLIRYENEEAVDDSQLPKDRFSAERLKGVDSTLKIQPAELGDSAVYLCASSQTDRFVNDGYTFGSGTRLTVV.

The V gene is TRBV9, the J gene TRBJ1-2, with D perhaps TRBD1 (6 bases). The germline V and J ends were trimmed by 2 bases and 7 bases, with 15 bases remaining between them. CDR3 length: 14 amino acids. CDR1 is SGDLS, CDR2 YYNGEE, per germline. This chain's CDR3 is CASSVTTGSFGYTF. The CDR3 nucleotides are TGTGCCAGCAGCGTCACTACAGGGTCGTTTGGCTACACCTTC.

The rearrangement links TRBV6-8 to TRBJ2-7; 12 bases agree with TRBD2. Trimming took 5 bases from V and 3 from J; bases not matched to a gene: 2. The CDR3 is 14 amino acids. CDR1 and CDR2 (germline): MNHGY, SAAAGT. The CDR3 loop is CASSPTSGGYEQYF. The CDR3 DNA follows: TGTGCCAGCAGTCCGACTAGCGGGGGCTACGAGCAGTACTTC.

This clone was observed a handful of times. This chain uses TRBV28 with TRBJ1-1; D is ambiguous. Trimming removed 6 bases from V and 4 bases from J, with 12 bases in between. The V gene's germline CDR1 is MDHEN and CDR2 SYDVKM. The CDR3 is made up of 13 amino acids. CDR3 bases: TGTGCCAGCAGCTTAGGTTCGGTCACTGAAGCTTTCTTT. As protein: CASSLGSVTEAFF.

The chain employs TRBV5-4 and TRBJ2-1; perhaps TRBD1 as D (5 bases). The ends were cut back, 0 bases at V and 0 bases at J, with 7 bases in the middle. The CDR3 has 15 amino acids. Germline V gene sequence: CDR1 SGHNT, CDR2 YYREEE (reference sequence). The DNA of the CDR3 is TGTGCCAGCAGCTTGGACCAGGGCTCCTACAATGAGCAGTTCTTC. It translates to CASSLDQGSYNEQFF.

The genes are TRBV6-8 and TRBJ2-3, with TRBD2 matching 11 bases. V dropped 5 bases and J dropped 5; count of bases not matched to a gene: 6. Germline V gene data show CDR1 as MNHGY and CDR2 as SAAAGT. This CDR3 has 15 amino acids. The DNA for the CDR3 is TGTGCCAGCAGTACGGGACTAGCGGAAGAAGATACGCAGTATTTT. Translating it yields CASSTGLAEEDTQYF.

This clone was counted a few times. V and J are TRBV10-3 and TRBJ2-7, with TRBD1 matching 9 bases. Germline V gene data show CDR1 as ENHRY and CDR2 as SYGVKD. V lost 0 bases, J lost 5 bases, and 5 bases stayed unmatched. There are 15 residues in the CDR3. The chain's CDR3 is CAISESQDRGHEQYF. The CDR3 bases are TGTGCCATCAGTGAGTCGCAGGACAGGGGCCACGAGCAGTACTTC.

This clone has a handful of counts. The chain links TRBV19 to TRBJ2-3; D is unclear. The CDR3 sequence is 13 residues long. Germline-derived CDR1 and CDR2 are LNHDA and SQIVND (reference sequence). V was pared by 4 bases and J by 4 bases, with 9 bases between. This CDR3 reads CASSKWLADTQYF. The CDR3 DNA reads TGTGCCAGTAGTAAATGGTTGGCAGATACGCAGTATTTT.

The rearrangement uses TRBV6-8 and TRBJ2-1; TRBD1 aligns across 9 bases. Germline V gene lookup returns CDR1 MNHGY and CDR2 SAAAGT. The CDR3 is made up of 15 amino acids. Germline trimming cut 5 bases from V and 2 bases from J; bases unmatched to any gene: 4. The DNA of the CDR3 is TGTGCCAGCAGTAGGGACAGGGCGACCTACAATGAGCAGTTCTTC. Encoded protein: CASSRDRATYNEQFF.

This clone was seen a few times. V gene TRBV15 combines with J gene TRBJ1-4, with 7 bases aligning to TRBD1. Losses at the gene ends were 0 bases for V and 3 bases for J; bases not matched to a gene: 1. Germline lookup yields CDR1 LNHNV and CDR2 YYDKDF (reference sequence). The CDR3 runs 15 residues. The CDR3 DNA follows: TGTGCCACCAGCAGAGAGGGACAGCCTAATGAAAAACTGTTTTTT. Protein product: CATSREGQPNEKLFF.

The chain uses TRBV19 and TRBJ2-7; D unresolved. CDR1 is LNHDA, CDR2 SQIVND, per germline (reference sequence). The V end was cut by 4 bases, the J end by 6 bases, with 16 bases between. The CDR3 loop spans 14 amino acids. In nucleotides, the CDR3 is TGTGCCAGTAGTACCCTTTCGGACCGAAGCGAGCAGTACTTC. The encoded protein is CASSTLSDRSEQYF. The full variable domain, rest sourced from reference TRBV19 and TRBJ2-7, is DGGITQSPKYLFRKEGQNVTLSCEQNLNHDAMYWYRQDPGQGLRLIYYSQIVNDFQKGDIAEGYSVSREKKESFPLTVTSAQKNPTAFYLCASSTLSDRSEQYFGPGTRLTVT.

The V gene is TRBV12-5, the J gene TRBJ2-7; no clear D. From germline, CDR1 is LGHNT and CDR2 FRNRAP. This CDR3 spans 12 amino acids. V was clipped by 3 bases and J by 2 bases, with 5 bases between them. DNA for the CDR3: TGTGCTAGTGGTTTAGGACCCTACGAGCAGTACTTC. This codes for CASGLGPYEQYF.

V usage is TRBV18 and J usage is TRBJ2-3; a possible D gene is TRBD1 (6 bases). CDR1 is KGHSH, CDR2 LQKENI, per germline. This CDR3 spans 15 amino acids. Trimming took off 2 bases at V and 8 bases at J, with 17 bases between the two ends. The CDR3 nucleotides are TGTGCCAGCTCACCAATCTTCGGGGTACAGGGTACGCAGTATTTT. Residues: CASSPIFGVQGTQYF. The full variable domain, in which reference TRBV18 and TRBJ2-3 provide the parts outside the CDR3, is NAGVMQNPRHLVRRRGQEARLRCSPMKGHSHVYWYRQLPEEGLKFMVYLQKENIIDESGMPKERFSAEFPKEGPSILRIQQVVRGDSAAYFCASSPIFGVQGTQYFGPGTRLTVL.